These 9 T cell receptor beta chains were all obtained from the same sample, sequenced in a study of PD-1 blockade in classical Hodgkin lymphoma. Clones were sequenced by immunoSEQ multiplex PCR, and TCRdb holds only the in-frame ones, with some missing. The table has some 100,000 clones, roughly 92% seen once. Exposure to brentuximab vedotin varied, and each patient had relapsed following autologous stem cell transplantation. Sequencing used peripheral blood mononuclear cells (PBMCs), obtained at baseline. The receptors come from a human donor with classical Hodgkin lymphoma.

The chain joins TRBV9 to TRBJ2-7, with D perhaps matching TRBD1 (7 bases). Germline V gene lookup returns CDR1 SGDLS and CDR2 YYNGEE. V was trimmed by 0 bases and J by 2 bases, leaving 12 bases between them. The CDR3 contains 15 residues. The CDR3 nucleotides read TGTGCCAGCAGCGTAGGGCAGGGGGGAACCTACGAGCAGTACTTC. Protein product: CASSVGQGGTYEQYF. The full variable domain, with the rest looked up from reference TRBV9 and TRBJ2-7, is DSGVTQTPKHLITATGQRVTLRCSPRSGDLSVYWYQQSLDQGLQFLIQYYNGEERAKGNILERFSAQQFPDLHSELNLSSLELGDSALYFCASSVGQGGTYEQYFGPGTRLTVT.

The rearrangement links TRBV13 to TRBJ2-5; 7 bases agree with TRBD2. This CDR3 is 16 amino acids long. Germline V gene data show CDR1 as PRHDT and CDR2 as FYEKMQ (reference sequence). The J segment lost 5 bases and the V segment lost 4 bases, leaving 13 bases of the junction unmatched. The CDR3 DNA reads TGTGCCAGCAGCTCCGGACTAGTCGGGAAGGGCGAGACCCAGTACTTC. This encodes CASSSGLVGKGETQYF.

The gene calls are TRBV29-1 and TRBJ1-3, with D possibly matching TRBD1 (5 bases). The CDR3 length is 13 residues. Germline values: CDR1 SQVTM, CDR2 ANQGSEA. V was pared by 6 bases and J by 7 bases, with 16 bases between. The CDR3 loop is CSVRGARWNTIYF. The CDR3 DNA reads TGCAGCGTGAGGGGAGCACGGTGGAACACCATATATTTT.

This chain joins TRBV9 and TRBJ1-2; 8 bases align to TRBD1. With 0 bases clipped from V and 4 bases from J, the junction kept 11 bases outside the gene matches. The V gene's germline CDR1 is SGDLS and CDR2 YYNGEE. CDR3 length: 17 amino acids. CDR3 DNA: TGTGCCAGCAGCGTAGCCCACCAGACAGGGGAAGTCTATGGCTACACCTTC. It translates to CASSVAHQTGEVYGYTF.

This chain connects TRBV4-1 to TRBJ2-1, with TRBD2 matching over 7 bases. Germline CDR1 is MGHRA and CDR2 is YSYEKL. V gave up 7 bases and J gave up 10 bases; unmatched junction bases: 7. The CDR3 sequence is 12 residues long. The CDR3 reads CASKKRGGEQFF. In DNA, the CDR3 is TGCGCCAGCAAAAAGCGGGGAGGAGAGCAGTTCTTC.

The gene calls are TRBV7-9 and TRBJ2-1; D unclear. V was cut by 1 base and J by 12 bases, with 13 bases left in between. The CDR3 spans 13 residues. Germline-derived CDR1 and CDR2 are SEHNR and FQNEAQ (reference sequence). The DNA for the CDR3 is TGTGCCAGCAGCTTAGTCCGGATTCATGGGCAGTTCTTC. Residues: CASSLVRIHGQFF.

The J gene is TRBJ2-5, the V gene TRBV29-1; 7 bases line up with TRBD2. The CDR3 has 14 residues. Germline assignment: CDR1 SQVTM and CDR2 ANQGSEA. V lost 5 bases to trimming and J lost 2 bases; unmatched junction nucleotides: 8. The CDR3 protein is CSVLLAANQETQYF. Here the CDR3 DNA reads TGCAGCGTTCTGCTAGCGGCGAATCAAGAGACCCAGTACTTC.

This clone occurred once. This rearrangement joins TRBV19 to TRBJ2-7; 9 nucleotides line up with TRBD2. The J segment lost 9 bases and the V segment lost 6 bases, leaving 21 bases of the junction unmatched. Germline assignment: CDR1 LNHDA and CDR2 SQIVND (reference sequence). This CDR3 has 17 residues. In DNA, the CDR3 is TGTGCCAGTAGCCACCGAAACTTAGCGGGAGCTACCCTCGGGCAGTACTTC. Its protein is CASSHRNLAGATLGQYF. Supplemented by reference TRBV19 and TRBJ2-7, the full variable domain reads DGGITQSPKYLFRKEGQNVTLSCEQNLNHDAMYWYRQDPGQGLRLIYYSQIVNDFQKGDIAEGYSVSREKKESFPLTVTSAQKNPTAFYLCASSHRNLAGATLGQYFGPGTRLTVT.

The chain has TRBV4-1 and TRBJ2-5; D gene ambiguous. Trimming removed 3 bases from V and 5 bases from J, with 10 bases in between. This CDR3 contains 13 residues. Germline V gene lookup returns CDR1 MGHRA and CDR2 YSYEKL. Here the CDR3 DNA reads TGCGCCAGCAGCCAGGGAATCACCGAGACCCAGTACTTC. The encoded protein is CASSQGITETQYF.